This T cell receptor beta chain was profiled in a study of OX40 agonist ivuxolimab in advanced cancers. Study overall: Hepatocellular carcinoma, melanoma, renal cell or head and neck cancer occurred in dose-escalation patients. Study observations and caveats: Nonresponders, in some cases, also had low normalized T-cell clonal expansion. Among T cells, CD8+ cells averaged more expanded clones than CD4+ cells.

Of note for this clone: Its specificity is not known.

Here immunoSEQ multiplex PCR was the method, and the copy in TCRdb shows in-frame clones only, minus some. The sample comprises tens of thousands of clones, about 84% of which are singletons, and roughly 5.3% rests with the top ten. This clonotype originated in an adult with an advanced solid tumor such as melanoma, head and neck, liver or kidney cancer. This material consisted of CD4+ or CD8+ T cells sorted from blood, taken in a trial of the OX40 agonist ivuxolimab.

The CDR3 DNA reads TGTGCCAGCAGCCAGGGGCAGACTAATGAAAAACTGTTTTTT. This sequence encodes CASSQGQTNEKLFF. The genes are TRBV9 and TRBJ1-4; tentative D call: TRBD1 (6 bases). Looked up from germline, CDR1 is SGDLS and CDR2 is YYNGEE. V lost 4 bases and J 2 bases, leaving 9 bases between the germline ends. The length of the CDR3 is 14 residues.